This T cell receptor (beta chain) was profiled in a study of regulatory T cells in long-lasting Graves disease. The time point here: newly diagnosed GD, antithyroid drugs for less than 3 months. Making the TCR library involved RNA that had been extracted from PBMCs. This clonotype was recorded at least ten times. The germline gene is not matched at one end of the junction; a read error may be the cause. The CDR3 is made up of 15 amino acids. Germline CDR1 is MNHEY and CDR2 is SMNVEV (reference sequence). Sequencing libraries for TCR beta were prepared with iRepertoire HTBI primers and Arm-PCR of CDR3 regions. TCRdb reprocessed the multiplex PCR reads with MiXCR, giving one entry per CDR3 protein. The sample lists fewer than 400,000 distinct CDR3 sequences; 15% to 20% were seen once.

The source of this sequence is a female donor with Graves disease. This chain links TRBV27 with TRBJ1-4; TRBD1 is a possible D gene (5 bases). The sample in question was peripheral blood mononuclear cells (PBMCs), obtained at new diagnosis, from a patient treated with antithyroid drugs. CDR3 nucleotides: TGTGCCAGCAGTTTTAGCGACAGACCGAATGAAAAACCGTTTTTT. This gives the protein CASSFSDRPNEKPFF.